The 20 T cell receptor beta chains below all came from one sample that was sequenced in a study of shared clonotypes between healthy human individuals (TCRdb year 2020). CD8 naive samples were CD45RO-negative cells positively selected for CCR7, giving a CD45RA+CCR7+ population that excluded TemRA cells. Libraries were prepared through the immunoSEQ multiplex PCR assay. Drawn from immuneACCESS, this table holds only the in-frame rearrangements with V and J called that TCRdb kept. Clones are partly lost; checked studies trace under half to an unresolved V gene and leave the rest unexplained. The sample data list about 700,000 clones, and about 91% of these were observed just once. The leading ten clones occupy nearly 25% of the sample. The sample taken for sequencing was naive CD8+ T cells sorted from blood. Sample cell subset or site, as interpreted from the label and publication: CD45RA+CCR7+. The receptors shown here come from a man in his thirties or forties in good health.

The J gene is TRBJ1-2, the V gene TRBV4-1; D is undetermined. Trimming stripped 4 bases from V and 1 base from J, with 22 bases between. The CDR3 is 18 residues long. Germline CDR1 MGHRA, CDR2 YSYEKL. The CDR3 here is CASSLAPVTGNLNYGYTF. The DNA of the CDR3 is TGCGCCAGCAGCCTAGCACCCGTGACGGGGAACCTTAACTATGGCTACACCTTC.

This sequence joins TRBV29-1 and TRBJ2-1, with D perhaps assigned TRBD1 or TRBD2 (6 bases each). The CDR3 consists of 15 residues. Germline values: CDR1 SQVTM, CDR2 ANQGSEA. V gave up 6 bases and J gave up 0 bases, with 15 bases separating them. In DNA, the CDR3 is TGCAGCGTGGGGGGACACCCGAGCTCCTACAATGAGCAGTTCTTC. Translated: CSVGGHPSSYNEQFF.

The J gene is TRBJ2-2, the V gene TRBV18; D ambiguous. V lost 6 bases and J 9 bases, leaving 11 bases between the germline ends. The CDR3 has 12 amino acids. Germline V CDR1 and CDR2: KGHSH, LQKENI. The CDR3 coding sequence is TGTGCCAGCTCCCCTTGGGCCCGGGAGCTGTTTTTT. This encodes CASSPWARELFF.

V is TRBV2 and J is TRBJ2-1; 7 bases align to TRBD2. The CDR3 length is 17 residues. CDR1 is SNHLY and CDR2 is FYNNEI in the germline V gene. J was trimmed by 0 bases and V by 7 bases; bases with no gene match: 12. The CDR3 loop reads CASIWFGAGDSYNEQFF. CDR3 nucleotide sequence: TGTGCCAGCATTTGGTTTGGGGCGGGGGACTCCTACAATGAGCAGTTCTTC.

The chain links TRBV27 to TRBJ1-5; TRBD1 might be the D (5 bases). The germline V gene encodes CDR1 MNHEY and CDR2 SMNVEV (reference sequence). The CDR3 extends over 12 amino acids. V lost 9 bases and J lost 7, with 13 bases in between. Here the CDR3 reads CASRKGIQPQHF. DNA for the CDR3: TGTGCCAGTCGCAAGGGGATCCAGCCCCAGCATTTT.

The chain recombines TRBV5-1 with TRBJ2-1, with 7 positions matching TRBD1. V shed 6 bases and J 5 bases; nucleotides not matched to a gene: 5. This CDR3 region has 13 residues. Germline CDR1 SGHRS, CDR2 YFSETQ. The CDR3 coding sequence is TGCGCCAGCAACTACGGGACAGACAATGAGCAGTTCTTC. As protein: CASNYGTDNEQFF. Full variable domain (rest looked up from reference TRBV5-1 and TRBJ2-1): KAGVTQTPRYLIKTRGQQVTLSCSPISGHRSVSWYQQTPGQGLQFLFEYFSETQRNKGNFPGRFSGRQFSNSRSEMNVSTLELGDSALYLCASNYGTDNEQFFGPGTRLTVL.

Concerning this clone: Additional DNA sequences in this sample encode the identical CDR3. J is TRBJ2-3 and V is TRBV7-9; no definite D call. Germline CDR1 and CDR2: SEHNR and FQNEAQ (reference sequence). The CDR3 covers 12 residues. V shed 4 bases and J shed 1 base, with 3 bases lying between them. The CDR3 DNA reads TGTGCCAGCAGCTCGCGCACAGATACGCAGTATTTT. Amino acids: CASSSRTDTQYF.

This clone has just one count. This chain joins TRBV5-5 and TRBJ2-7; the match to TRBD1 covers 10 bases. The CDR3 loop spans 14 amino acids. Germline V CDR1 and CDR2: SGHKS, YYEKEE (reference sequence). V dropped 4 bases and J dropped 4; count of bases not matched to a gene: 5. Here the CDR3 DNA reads TGTGCCAGCAGCGGGACAGGGGTTTCGTACGAGCAGTACTTC. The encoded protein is CASSGTGVSYEQYF.

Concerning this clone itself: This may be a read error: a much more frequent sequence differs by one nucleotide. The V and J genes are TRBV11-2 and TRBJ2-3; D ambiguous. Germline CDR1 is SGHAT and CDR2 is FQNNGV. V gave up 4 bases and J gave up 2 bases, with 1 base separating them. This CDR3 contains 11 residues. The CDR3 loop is CASSSTDTQYF. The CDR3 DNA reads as TGTGCCAGCAGCTCCACAGATACGCAGTATTTT.

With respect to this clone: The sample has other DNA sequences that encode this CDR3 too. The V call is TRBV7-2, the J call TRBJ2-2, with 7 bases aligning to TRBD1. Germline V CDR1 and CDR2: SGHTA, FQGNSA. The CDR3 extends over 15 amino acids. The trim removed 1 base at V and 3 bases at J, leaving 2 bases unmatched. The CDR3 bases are TGTGCCAGCAGCTTAGGGACAGGCGACACCGGGGAGCTGTTTTTT. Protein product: CASSLGTGDTGELFF.

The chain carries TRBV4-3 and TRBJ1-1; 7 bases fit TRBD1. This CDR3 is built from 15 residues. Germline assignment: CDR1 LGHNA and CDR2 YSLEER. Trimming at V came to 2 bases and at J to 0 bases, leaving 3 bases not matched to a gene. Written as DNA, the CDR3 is TGCGCCAGCAGCCAATCCACAGGGGTGAACACTGAAGCTTTCTTT. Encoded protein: CASSQSTGVNTEAFF.

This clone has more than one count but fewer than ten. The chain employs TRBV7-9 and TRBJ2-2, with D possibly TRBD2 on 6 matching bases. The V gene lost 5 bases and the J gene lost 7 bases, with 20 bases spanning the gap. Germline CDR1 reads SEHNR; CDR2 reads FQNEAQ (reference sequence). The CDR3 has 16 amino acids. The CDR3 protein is CASSHRDSGYGGELFF. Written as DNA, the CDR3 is TGTGCCAGCAGCCACCGGGACTCAGGGTACGGCGGGGAGCTGTTTTTT. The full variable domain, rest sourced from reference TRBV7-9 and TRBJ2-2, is DTGVSQNPRHKITKRGQNVTFRCDPISEHNRLYWYRQTLGQGPEFLTYFQNEAQLEKSRLLSDRFSAERPKGSFSTLEIQRTEQGDSAMYLCASSHRDSGYGGELFFGEGSRLTVL.

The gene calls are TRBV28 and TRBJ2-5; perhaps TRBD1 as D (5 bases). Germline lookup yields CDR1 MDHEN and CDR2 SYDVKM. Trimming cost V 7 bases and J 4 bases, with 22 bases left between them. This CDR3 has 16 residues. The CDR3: CASNLGAQEDGETQYF. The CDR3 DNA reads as TGTGCCAGCAACCTTGGGGCTCAAGAGGACGGAGAGACCCAGTACTTC.

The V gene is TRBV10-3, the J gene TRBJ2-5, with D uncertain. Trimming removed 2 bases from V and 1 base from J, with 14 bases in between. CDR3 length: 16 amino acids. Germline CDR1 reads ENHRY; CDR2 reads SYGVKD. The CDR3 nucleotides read TGTGCCATCAGTGAGAAACCACCAGAGTCCCAAGAGACCCAGTACTTC. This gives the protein CAISEKPPESQETQYF.

The CDR3 coding sequence is TGTGCCAGCACGGCGGGAGCGGCCACCGGGGAGCTGTTTTTT. Amino acid sequence: CASTAGAATGELFF. The chain links TRBV2 to TRBJ2-2; 7 bases match TRBD2. The CDR3 loop spans 14 amino acids. CDR1 is SNHLY, CDR2 FYNNEI, per germline. V lost 7 bases and J lost 4; bases outside the gene matches: 6. The full variable domain, in which reference TRBV2 and TRBJ2-2 provide the parts outside the CDR3, is EPEVTQTPSHQVTQMGQEVILRCVPISNHLYFYWYRQILGQKVEFLVSFYNNEISEKSEIFDDQFSVERPDGSNFTLKIRSTKLEDSAMYFCASTAGAATGELFFGEGSRLTVL.

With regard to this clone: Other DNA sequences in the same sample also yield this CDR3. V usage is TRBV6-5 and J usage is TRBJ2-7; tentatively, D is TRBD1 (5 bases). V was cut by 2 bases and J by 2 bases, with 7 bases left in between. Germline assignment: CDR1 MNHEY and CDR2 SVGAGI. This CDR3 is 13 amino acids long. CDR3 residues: CASSYPGTYEQYF. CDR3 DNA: TGTGCCAGCAGTTACCCAGGGACCTACGAGCAGTACTTC.

The CDR3 reads CSVESLGQYGYTF. CDR3 nucleotides: TGCAGCGTTGAAAGTTTGGGACAGTATGGCTACACCTTC. V usage is TRBV29-1 and J usage is TRBJ1-2; the match to TRBD1 covers 7 bases. The J segment lost 5 bases and the V segment lost 2 bases, leaving 5 bases of the junction unmatched. The germline V gene encodes CDR1 SQVTM and CDR2 ANQGSEA. The CDR3 length is 13 residues. Filled out from reference TRBV29-1 and TRBJ1-2, the complete variable domain reads SAVISQKPSRDICQRGTSLTIQCQVDSQVTMMFWYRQQPGQSLTLIATANQGSEATYESGFVIDKFPISRPNLTFSTLTVSNMSPEDSSIYLCSVESLGQYGYTFGSGTRLTVV.

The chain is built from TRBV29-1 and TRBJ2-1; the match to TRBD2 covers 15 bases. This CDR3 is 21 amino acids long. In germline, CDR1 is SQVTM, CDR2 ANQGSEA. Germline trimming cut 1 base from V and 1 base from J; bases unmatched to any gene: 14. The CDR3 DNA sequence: TGCAGCGTTGAAGGAATCACCGGGACTAGCGGGAGGTTCCTGTCCTACAATGAGCAGTTCTTC. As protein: CSVEGITGTSGRFLSYNEQFF.

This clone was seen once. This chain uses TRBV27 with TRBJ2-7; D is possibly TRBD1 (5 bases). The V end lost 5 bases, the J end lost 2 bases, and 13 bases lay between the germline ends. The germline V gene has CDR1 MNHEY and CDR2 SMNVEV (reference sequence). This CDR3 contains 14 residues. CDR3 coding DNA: TGTGCCAGCAGTGTAGTCCAGGGTGCCTACGAGCAGTACTTC. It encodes CASSVVQGAYEQYF.

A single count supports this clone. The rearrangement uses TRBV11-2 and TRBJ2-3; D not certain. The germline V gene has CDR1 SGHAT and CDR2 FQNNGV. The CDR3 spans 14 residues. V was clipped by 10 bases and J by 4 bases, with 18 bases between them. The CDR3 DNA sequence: TGTGCCACCGGAACCCAATTGGGTGCAGATACGCAGTATTTT. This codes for CATGTQLGADTQYF. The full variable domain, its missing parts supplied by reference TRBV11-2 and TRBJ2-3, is EAGVAQSPRYKIIEKRQSVAFWCNPISGHATLYWYQQILGQGPKLLIQFQNNGVVDDSQLPKDRFSAERLKGVDSTLKIQPAKLEDSAVYLCATGTQLGADTQYFGPGTRLTVL.